There are a few counts of the clone carrying this T cell receptor beta chain. Antigen unknown. This CDR3 contains 17 residues. Germline loops: CDR1 SGHRS, CDR2 YFSETQ. V was cut by 0 bases and J by 1 base, with 15 bases left in between. The sample originates from a study of identical twins. Broader study findings: Beta out-of-frame twin sharing showed a weaker excess. Cross-sectional statistics underpinned the conclusions; the same donors were not followed. Shared out-of-frame alpha sequences (those common to twins) showed excess low generation probability. With abundant cord blood beta clonotypes, insertions were fewer; memory repertoires showed no such pattern.

MiXCR, applied by TCRdb to the 5' RACE reads, yields one record per CDR3 protein. This table holds 1.5 million or so distinct CDR3 sequences, more than 30% found once. The sequence was collected from a newborn girl in good health. This rearrangement joins TRBV5-1 to TRBJ2-3; D may correspond to TRBD1 or TRBD2 (5 bases each). Source material: cord blood. The CDR3 here is CASSLAQTLGGTDTQYF. DNA of the CDR3: TGCGCCAGCAGCTTGGCCCAGACGCTGGGGGGCACAGATACGCAGTATTTT.